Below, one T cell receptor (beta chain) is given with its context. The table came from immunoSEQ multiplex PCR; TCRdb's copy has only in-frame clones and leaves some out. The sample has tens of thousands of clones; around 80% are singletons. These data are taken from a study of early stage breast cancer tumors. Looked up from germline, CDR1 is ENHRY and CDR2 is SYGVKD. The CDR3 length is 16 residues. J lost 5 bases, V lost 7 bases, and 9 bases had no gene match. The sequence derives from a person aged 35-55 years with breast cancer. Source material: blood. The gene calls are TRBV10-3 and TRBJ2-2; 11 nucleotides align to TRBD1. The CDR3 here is CAIKGAGTGGTGELFF. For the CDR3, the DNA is TGTGCCATCAAGGGGGCCGGGACAGGGGGAACCGGGGAGCTGTTTTTT.